What follows are 20 T cell receptor beta chains derived from one specimen sequenced in a study of preoperative IRX-2 immunotherapy in early breast cancer. As for treatment: preoperative locoregional IRX-2 cytokine immunotherapy. Assay used: immunoSEQ multiplex PCR; TCRdb lists only in-frame clones, some missing. The profile shows approximately 96,000 clones, 86% of them singletons. Specimen: tumor tissue, collected after IRX-2 immunotherapy. The receptors originated from a human donor with breast cancer.

CDR3 coding DNA: TGTGCCAGCATACAGGACAGGGGGACTGAAGCTTTCTTT. This gives the protein CASIQDRGTEAFF. The chain is built from TRBV7-8 and TRBJ1-1; 10 bases map to TRBD1. J was trimmed by 5 bases and V by 7 bases; bases with no gene match: 4. Germline values: CDR1 SGHVS, CDR2 FQNEAQ. The CDR3 covers 13 residues. Complete variable domain (other parts from reference TRBV7-8 and TRBJ1-1): GAGVSQSPRYKVAKRGQDVALRCDPISGHVSLFWYQQALGQGPEFLTYFQNEAQLDKSGLPSDRFFAERPEGSVSTLKIQRTQQEDSAVYLCASIQDRGTEAFFGQGTRLTVV.

This rearrangement joins TRBV19 to TRBJ2-2, with TRBD1 as a possible D gene (6 bases). Germline V gene data show CDR1 as LNHDA and CDR2 as SQIVND (reference sequence). The CDR3 consists of 13 residues. V was clipped by 6 bases and J by 7 bases, with 12 bases between them. The CDR3 coding sequence is TGTGCCAGTAGCCGACAGGCGGACGGGGAGCTGTTTTTT. As protein: CASSRQADGELFF.

This clone was detected only once. The CDR3 sequence: CASSQDQGGPNQPQHF. CDR3 in DNA: TGCGCCAGCAGCCAAGACCAGGGAGGGCCTAATCAGCCCCAGCATTTT. The chain links TRBV5-1 to TRBJ1-5; tentatively, D is TRBD1 (5 bases). From germline, CDR1 is SGHRS and CDR2 YFSETQ. Trimming left V 4 bases short and J 4 bases short, with 18 bases between. This CDR3 has 16 residues.

This chain joins TRBV7-1 and TRBJ2-3; the D is unclear. TRBV7-1 qualifies as an ORF whose function is uncertain. With 5 bases removed from V and 5 bases from J, the gap between germline ends came to 11 bases. The CDR3 totals 13 residues. For the CDR3, the DNA is TGTGCCAGCAGCAATGACCCGGGAGATACGCAGTATTTT. Residues: CASSNDPGDTQYF.

The gene calls are TRBV4-1 and TRBJ2-5; D may be TRBD2 (6 bases). CDR1 and CDR2 from the germline V gene are MGHRA and YSYEKL. The CDR3 runs 16 residues. V was pared by 4 bases and J by 3 bases, with 18 bases between. CDR3 residues: CASSLRSGGSEETQYF. Here the CDR3 DNA reads TGCGCCAGCAGCCTACGGAGCGGAGGGTCCGAAGAGACCCAGTACTTC.

The V call is TRBV11-3, the J call TRBJ1-1; D gene unclear. The CDR3 contains 14 residues. CDR1 is SGHNT, CDR2 YENEEA, per germline. Trimming left V 3 bases short and J 1 base short, with 9 bases between. CDR3 nucleotide sequence: TGTGCCAGCAGCTTGGTGCGGTCGAACACTGAAGCTTTCTTT. Translated, it gives CASSLVRSNTEAFF.

The rearrangement links TRBV5-1 to TRBJ2-7, with TRBD1 matching over 8 bases. V shed 3 bases, J shed 4 bases, and the junction held 9 bases outside the gene matches. Germline CDR1 reads SGHRS; CDR2 reads YFSETQ. The CDR3 extends over 15 amino acids. The CDR3 reads CASSWSTGVGYEQYF. CDR3 DNA sequence: TGCGCCAGCAGCTGGTCGACAGGGGTTGGGTACGAGCAGTACTTC.

This clone has more than one count but fewer than ten. The chain links TRBV6-8 to TRBJ2-7; tentative D call: TRBD1 (5 bases). The CDR3 is made up of 15 amino acids. Per germline, CDR1 MNHGY and CDR2 SAAAGT. V dropped 5 bases and J dropped 5 bases, with 19 bases sitting between them. The CDR3: CASSQGQHLTNEQYF. CDR3 in DNA: TGTGCCAGCAGTCAAGGACAACACCTCACCAACGAGCAGTACTTC.

The rearrangement joins TRBV6-8 to TRBJ2-3; D is unclear. Trimming removed 7 bases from V and 0 bases from J, with 8 bases in between. In germline, CDR1 is MNHGY, CDR2 SAAAGT. The CDR3 length is 13 residues. CDR3 DNA sequence: TGTGCCAGCATTGGTATAAGCACAGATACGCAGTATTTT. It translates to CASIGISTDTQYF.

The rearrangement uses TRBV4-1 and TRBJ2-7; 8 bases map to TRBD2. This CDR3 comprises 15 residues. CDR1 is MGHRA, CDR2 YSYEKL, per germline. The V gene end was trimmed by 1 base and the J gene end by 5 bases; junction bases not matched to a gene: 7. The chain's CDR3 is CASSQVSAGAHEQYF. CDR3 DNA: TGCGCCAGCAGCCAAGTCTCAGCGGGAGCACACGAGCAGTACTTC.

Written as DNA, the CDR3 is TGTGCCAGCAGCATAGGGCTCGAGCAGTACTTC. This translates into CASSIGLEQYF. This chain uses TRBV6-7 with TRBJ2-7; D is uncertain. TRBV6-7 is designated an ORF whose function remains uncertain. V lost 6 bases and J lost 6, with 9 bases in between. The CDR3 runs 11 residues.

The J gene is TRBJ2-7, the V gene TRBV7-1, with D perhaps matching TRBD1 or TRBD2 (5 bases each). Being an ORF, TRBV7-1 has a function that is uncertain. V dropped 4 bases and J dropped 6 bases, with 13 bases sitting between them. The CDR3 covers 13 residues. As DNA, the CDR3 is TGTGCCAGCAGCTTTGTCGAGGGGATCGAGCAGTACTTC. This sequence encodes CASSFVEGIEQYF.

The CDR3 sequence: CASSRPGTVNEQFF. Here the CDR3 DNA reads TGTGCCAGCAGTAGACCCGGGACTGTAAATGAGCAGTTCTTC. This rearrangement joins TRBV28 to TRBJ2-1, with a tentative D call TRBD2 (6 bases). This CDR3 is 14 amino acids long. V was clipped by 5 bases and J by 7 bases, with 15 bases between them. Germline CDR1 reads MDHEN; CDR2 reads SYDVKM.

The chain recombines TRBV5-1 with TRBJ1-1; 10 nucleotides agree with TRBD1. The germline CDR1 and CDR2 sequences are SGHRS and YFSETQ. V was pared by 0 bases and J by 3 bases, with 2 bases of the junction left unmatched. This CDR3 has 15 residues. The DNA for the CDR3 is TGCGCCAGCAGCTTGGGACAGGGGGCTTACACTGAAGCTTTCTTT. Its protein is CASSLGQGAYTEAFF.

This rearrangement joins TRBV19 to TRBJ2-7; D is unclear. Trimming removed 3 bases from V and 3 bases from J, with 12 bases in between. Germline V gene sequence: CDR1 LNHDA, CDR2 SQIVND (reference sequence). The CDR3 runs 14 residues. Here the CDR3 DNA reads TGTGCCAGTAGTATGAATACCGCCAACTACGAGCAGTACTTC. Translating gives CASSMNTANYEQYF.

This chain joins TRBV2 and TRBJ2-2; 8 nucleotides align to TRBD1. CDR3 length: 15 amino acids. Looked up from germline, CDR1 is SNHLY and CDR2 is FYNNEI. The ends lost 5 bases at V and 7 bases at J; junction bases unmatched: 9. CDR3 sequence: CASSLLTGGGGELFF. CDR3 nucleotides: TGTGCCAGCAGTCTGTTAACAGGGGGAGGCGGGGAGCTGTTTTTT.

This clone was found many times. The J gene is TRBJ2-2, the V gene TRBV15; TRBD2 aligns across 15 bases. This CDR3 comprises 17 residues. Germline V CDR1 and CDR2: LNHNV, YYDKDF (reference sequence). V shed 3 bases and J 5 bases; nucleotides not matched to a gene: 4. CDR3 loop: CATSRGLAGGQTGELFF. The CDR3 coding sequence is TGTGCCACCAGCAGGGGACTAGCGGGAGGTCAGACCGGGGAGCTGTTTTTT.

This chain's CDR3 is CASSFGGTDTGELFF. The CDR3 DNA is TGCGCCAGCAGCTTTGGAGGAACCGACACCGGGGAGCTGTTTTTT. The chain joins TRBV5-1 to TRBJ2-2, with D perhaps matching TRBD2 (5 bases). CDR3 length equals 15 residues. Trimming pared 2 bases from V and 3 bases from J, leaving 11 bases between. Germline V gives CDR1 SGHRS, CDR2 YFSETQ.

V is TRBV28 and J is TRBJ1-2; tentatively, D is TRBD1 (5 bases). The CDR3 has 13 residues. Germline V CDR1 and CDR2: MDHEN, SYDVKM. Trimming removed 6 bases from V and 1 base from J, with 9 bases in between. CDR3 coding DNA: TGTGCCAGCAGAACGGGGGGTAACTATGGCTACACCTTC. Translating gives CASRTGGNYGYTF.

The V call is TRBV27, the J call TRBJ2-3; either TRBD1 or TRBD2 may supply D (5 bases each). Germline V gene sequence: CDR1 MNHEY, CDR2 SMNVEV (reference sequence). V dropped 6 bases and J dropped 4 bases, with 20 bases sitting between them. The CDR3 sequence is 16 residues long. This CDR3 is CASRLTGTAQADTQYF. The CDR3 bases are TGTGCCAGCAGGCTGACCGGGACGGCACAGGCAGATACGCAGTATTTT.